What follows are 4 T cell receptor beta chains derived from one specimen sequenced in a study of cytomegalovirus exposure and HLA in healthy donors. Vbeta (60) and Jbeta (13) primers were used in the PCR. This table comes from immunoSEQ multiplex PCR, and its TCRdb copy is limited to in-frame clones, with some not included. The repertoire consists of 180,000 or so clones, with about 79% occurring once and the leading ten covering over 12%. Sequencing was done on a sample of PBMCs. These receptors all come from a man aged 45-65 years in good health and CMV-seropositive.

This clone occurred a few times. V usage is TRBV30 and J usage is TRBJ2-5; 8 bases agree with TRBD1. CDR3 length: 15 residues. Germline V CDR1 and CDR2: GTSNPN, SVGIG (reference sequence). V was clipped by 2 bases and J by 5 bases; unmatched bases: 10. CDR3 region: CAWSHRQGARETQYF. The DNA of the CDR3 is TGTGCCTGGAGTCACCGCCAGGGGGCGAGGGAGACCCAGTACTTC.

The J gene is TRBJ1-4, the V gene TRBV4-2, with 10 bases aligning to TRBD1. Germline lookup yields CDR1 LGHNA and CDR2 YNFKEQ. The V and J ends lost 1 base and 6 bases, in that order; junction bases with no gene match: 5. CDR3 size: 16 residues. This chain's CDR3 is CASSQAFGTGDEKLFF. The CDR3 DNA reads TGTGCCAGCAGCCAAGCTTTCGGGACAGGGGATGAAAAACTGTTTTTT.

This clone has just one count. The gene calls are TRBV19 and TRBJ2-5, with 12 positions matching TRBD2. The CDR3 sequence is 14 residues long. Germline V gene lookup returns CDR1 LNHDA and CDR2 SQIVND (reference sequence). With V trimmed by 6 bases and J by 5 bases, 4 bases remained unmatched. The CDR3 loop is CASSPTSGGETQYF. CDR3 DNA: TGTGCCAGTAGCCCTACTAGCGGGGGGGAGACCCAGTACTTC.

This clone showed up just a few times. The chain is built from TRBV5-1 and TRBJ2-7; 11 nucleotides align to TRBD2. Germline lookup yields CDR1 SGHRS and CDR2 YFSETQ. V lost 4 bases and J lost 5; bases outside the gene matches: 11. The CDR3 is made up of 16 amino acids. CDR3 region: CASSLTSGGPSHEQYF. The CDR3 DNA sequence: TGCGCCAGCAGCCTCACTAGCGGGGGCCCGTCCCACGAGCAGTACTTC. Filled out from reference TRBV5-1 and TRBJ2-7, the complete variable domain reads KAGVTQTPRYLIKTRGQQVTLSCSPISGHRSVSWYQQTPGQGLQFLFEYFSETQRNKGNFPGRFSGRQFSNSRSEMNVSTLELGDSALYLCASSLTSGGPSHEQYFGPGTRLTVT.